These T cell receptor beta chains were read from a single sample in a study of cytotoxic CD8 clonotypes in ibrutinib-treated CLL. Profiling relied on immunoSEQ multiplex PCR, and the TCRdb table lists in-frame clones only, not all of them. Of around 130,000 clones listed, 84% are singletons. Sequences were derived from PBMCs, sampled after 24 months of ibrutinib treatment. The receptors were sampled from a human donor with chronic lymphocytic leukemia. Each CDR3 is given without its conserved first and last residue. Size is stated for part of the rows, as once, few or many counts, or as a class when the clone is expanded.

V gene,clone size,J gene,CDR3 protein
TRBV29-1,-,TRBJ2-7,SAGTDSYEQY
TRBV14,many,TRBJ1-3,ASSRRQGARGNTIY
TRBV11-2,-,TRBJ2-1,ASSDPDSRQF
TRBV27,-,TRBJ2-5,ASSFNGRQETQY
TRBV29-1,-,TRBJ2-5,SQGVVLGTQY
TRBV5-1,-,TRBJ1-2,ASSQTGTGFYGYT
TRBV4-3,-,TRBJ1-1,ASSQDIGWGTEAF
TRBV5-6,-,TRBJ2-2,ASSLYGDTGELF
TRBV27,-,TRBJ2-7,ASSPRKGSFYEQY
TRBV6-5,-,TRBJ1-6,ASRTGSNSPLH
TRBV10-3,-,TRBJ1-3,AARQDSGNTIY
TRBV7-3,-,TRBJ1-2,ASSLGQGHIYGYT
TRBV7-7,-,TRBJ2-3,ASSSDRTDTQY
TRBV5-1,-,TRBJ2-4,ASSLDRVNIQY
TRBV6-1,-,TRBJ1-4,ASSEYEKLF
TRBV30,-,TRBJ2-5,AWSSGGMGTQY
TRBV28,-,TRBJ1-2,ANMDSQNYGYT
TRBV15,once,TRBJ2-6,ATRYGGIGANVLT
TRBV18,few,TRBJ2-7,ASSPARVVPYEQY
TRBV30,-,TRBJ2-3,AWARSTDTQY
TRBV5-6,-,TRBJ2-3,ASSSPHRGSTDTQY
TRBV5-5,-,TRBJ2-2,ASTRQNTGELF
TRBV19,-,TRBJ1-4,ASSISGTTNEKLF
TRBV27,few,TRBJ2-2,ASSLSGTGGTGELF
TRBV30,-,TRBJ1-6,AWSVSGFNSPLH
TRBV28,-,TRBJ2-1,ASTSTGGDEQF
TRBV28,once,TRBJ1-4,ASTSNEKLF
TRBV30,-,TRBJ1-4,AWGFGKLF
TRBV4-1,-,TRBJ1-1,ASSLGTEAF
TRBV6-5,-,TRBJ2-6,ASSYGGDGANVLT
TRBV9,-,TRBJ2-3,ASSVGSGSGAYTDTQY
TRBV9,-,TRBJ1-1,ASSKRQGFNTEAF
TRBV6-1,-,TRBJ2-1,ASTVDRGEYNEQF
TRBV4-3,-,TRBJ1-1,ASSHLRGGTEAF
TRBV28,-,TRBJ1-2,ASSPTGGGYT
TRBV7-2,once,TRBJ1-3,ASSTGRGQGKPSGNTIY
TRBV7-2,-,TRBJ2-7,ASSPGQPYEQY
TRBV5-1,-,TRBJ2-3,ASSSTGTGFADTQY
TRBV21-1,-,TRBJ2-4,ASSRSGVSRPKNIQY
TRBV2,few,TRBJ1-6,ASIRDRVNSPLH
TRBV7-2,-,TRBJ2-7,ASSLALVRGYEQY
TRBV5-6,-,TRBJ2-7,ASSFGPAAYEQY
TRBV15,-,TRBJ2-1,ATSRDQYSGNGEQF
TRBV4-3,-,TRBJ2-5,ASSQELAGGLGETQY
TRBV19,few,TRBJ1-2,ASSIEGTAGYT
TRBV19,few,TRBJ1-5,ASSRQSNQPQH
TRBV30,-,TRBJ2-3,AWSRGVLVPADTQY
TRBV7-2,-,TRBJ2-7,ASSLGTGGREQY
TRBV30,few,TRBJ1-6,AWSPKAGNSPLH
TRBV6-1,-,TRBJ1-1,ASTNLQWNTEAF
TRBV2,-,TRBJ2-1,ASSVGGGAYNEQF
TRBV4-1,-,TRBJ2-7,ASSQDRGGYYEQY
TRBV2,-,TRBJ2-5,ASKERTGTDWETQY
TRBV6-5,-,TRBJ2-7,ASSYSKGQGAYEQY
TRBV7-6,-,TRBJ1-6,ASNNRPDSPLH
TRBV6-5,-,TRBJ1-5,ASSLGTDSNQPQH
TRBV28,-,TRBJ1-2,GIGYNYGYT
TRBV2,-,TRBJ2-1,ASSAPGQGAGEQF
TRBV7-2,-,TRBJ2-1,ASSLVGGEDNEQF